The sequence of this T cell receptor (beta chain) was determined in a study of cytomegalovirus exposure and HLA in healthy donors. Regarding the study as a whole: Links to common viral pathogens appeared, in a later analysis, for several of the most significant clusters.

With 60 Vbeta and 13 Jbeta primers, the PCR was carried out. Some clones are missing from TCRdb's copy, which holds only in-frame ones; the method was immunoSEQ multiplex PCR. The table has 90,000 to 110,000 clones, 69% seen once; the top ten hold 3.2%. The CDR3 sequence is 17 residues long. Germline CDR1 ENHRY, CDR2 SYGVKD. J lost 10 bases, V lost 2 bases, and 20 bases had no gene match. Remarks on this clone: Its antigen is undetermined.

Sequencing was done on a sample of PBMCs. This clonotype was obtained from a man aged 25-40 years in good health and CMV-seronegative. V gene TRBV10-3 combines with J gene TRBJ2-7; TRBD2 aligns across 7 bases. The CDR3 here is CAISEPPIAGVLKCQYF. The CDR3 DNA follows: TGTGCCATCAGTGAGCCCCCCATAGCGGGCGTTCTTAAATGCCAGTACTTC.